This T cell receptor (beta chain) came from a study of T cell responses to AZD1222 COVID-19 vaccine. Study-level points and caveats: Donors skewed white British and female; clonal diversity was possibly underestimated. Repertoires were obtained only post-peak T cell response. Spike-specific TCR breadth and depth grew following two AZD1222 doses.

The table came from immunoSEQ multiplex PCR; TCRdb's copy has only in-frame clones and leaves some out. The sample shows 150,000 or so clones, approximately 92% of them seen only once. On this clone itself: Its antigen is still unknown.

Germline V gives CDR1 SGHTS, CDR2 YDEGEE. Between the trimmed V and J ends, which lost 4 bases and 3 bases, there was a span of 11 bases. The CDR3 is made up of 15 amino acids. This chain uses TRBV5-8 with TRBJ2-6; D is possibly TRBD1 (5 bases). The TCR sequence derives from an adult in good health. The sample here was peripheral blood, taken on day 0 of AZD1222 vaccination. CDR3 region: CASSPQGVGANVLTF. The CDR3 DNA reads as TGTGCCAGCAGCCCCCAAGGGGTTGGGGCCAACGTCCTGACTTTC.